A single sample is the source of the 23 T cell receptor beta chains below, sequenced in a study of T cells after yellow fever vaccination. TCRdb reprocessed the 5' RACE reads with MiXCR, giving one entry per CDR3 protein. The sample records over 45,000 distinct CDR3 sequences, approximately 7% being singletons. The sequences come from CD8+ T cells sorted from PBMCs, collected on the day of the first yellow fever vaccination. The receptor source for this set is a man aged 18 to 29 who received the YFV17D yellow fever vaccine.

This chain joins TRBV20-1 and TRBJ2-3; TRBD1 aligns across 8 bases. CDR3 length equals 14 residues. Per germline, CDR1 DFQATT and CDR2 SNEGSKA (reference sequence). The V and J ends lost 5 bases and 4 bases, in that order; junction bases with no gene match: 8. CDR3 bases: TGCAGTGCTGCGGACAGGGTCAGGTCAGATACGCAGTATTTT. Its translation is CSAADRVRSDTQYF.

This clonotype came up many times. The gene calls are TRBV7-9 and TRBJ2-1, with 10 positions matching TRBD2. Germline V gene data show CDR1 as SEHNR and CDR2 as FQNEAQ (reference sequence). The CDR3 consists of 15 residues. Losses at the gene ends were 5 bases for V and 8 bases for J; bases not matched to a gene: 9. DNA of the CDR3: TGTGCCAGCAGCCGAGTAACTAGCGGGGATGATGAGCAGTTCTTC. Translated: CASSRVTSGDDEQFF. Filled out from reference TRBV7-9 and TRBJ2-1, the complete variable domain reads DTGVSQNPRHKITKRGQNVTFRCDPISEHNRLYWYRQTLGQGPEFLTYFQNEAQLEKSRLLSDRFSAERPKGSFSTLEIQRTEQGDSAMYLCASSRVTSGDDEQFFGPGTRLTVL.

This clonotype was counted at least ten times. The chain combines TRBV6-5 with TRBJ2-3, with 7 bases lining up with TRBD1. The J segment lost 1 base and the V segment lost 6 bases, leaving 7 bases of the junction unmatched. Per germline, CDR1 MNHEY and CDR2 SVGAGI. The CDR3 runs to 15 residues. The CDR3 nucleotides are TGTGCCAGCAGGCAGGGGGTGGCGGGCACAGATACGCAGTATTTT. Translated, it gives CASRQGVAGTDTQYF.

The chain joins TRBV24-1 to TRBJ2-3, with TRBD1 matching over 9 bases. Germline lookup yields CDR1 KGHDR and CDR2 SFDVKD. This CDR3 is 16 amino acids long. The junction had 3 bases not matched to a gene; V was cut back by 3 bases and J by 0 bases. In DNA form, the CDR3 reads TGTGCCACCAGTGATCGGACAGGGGCTAGCACAGATACGCAGTATTTT. Translated, it gives CATSDRTGASTDTQYF.

The V and J genes are TRBV4-3 and TRBJ2-3; D possibly corresponds to TRBD2 (5 bases). Germline values: CDR1 LGHNA, CDR2 YSLEER. The CDR3 runs 15 residues. V lost 3 bases and J lost 0, with 10 bases in between. The CDR3 DNA reads as TGCGCCAGCAGCCAGGACTGGACTAGCACAGATACGCAGTATTTT. This codes for CASSQDWTSTDTQYF.

A few counts support this clonotype. The rearrangement joins TRBV9 to TRBJ2-5; TRBD1 matches 9 bases. Germline lookup yields CDR1 SGDLS and CDR2 YYNGEE. This CDR3 region has 15 residues. The V segment lost 1 base and the J segment 5 bases; nucleotides outside the gene matches: 6. CDR3 nucleotide sequence: TGTGCCAGCAGCGTACGGGACAGGGAGACTGAGACCCAGTACTTC. Translation gives CASSVRDRETETQYF.

The V call is TRBV20-1, the J call TRBJ1-6; 7 bases agree with TRBD1. The CDR3 runs 21 residues. Trimming cost V 2 bases and J 2 bases; bases outside gene matches: 21. Germline values: CDR1 DFQATT, CDR2 SNEGSKA (reference sequence). The CDR3 DNA sequence: TGCAGTGCTAGACCCCTCCCGAGGTGGAGGGGGCTGAGCACCTATAATTCACCCCTCCACTTT. Translated, it gives CSARPLPRWRGLSTYNSPLHF.

The J gene is TRBJ2-5, the V gene TRBV6-5; D tentatively reads TRBD1 or TRBD2 (6 bases each). Germline V gene sequence: CDR1 MNHEY, CDR2 SVGAGI. This CDR3 is 14 amino acids long. V lost 2 bases to trimming and J lost 5 bases, with 12 bases between them. The CDR3 loop reads CASSYAGDWETQYF. The DNA for the CDR3 is TGTGCCAGCAGTTACGCAGGGGACTGGGAGACCCAGTACTTC.

In this sample, this clonotype turned up many times. The chain is built from TRBV11-2 and TRBJ2-1, with 7 positions matching TRBD2. Looked up from germline, CDR1 is SGHAT and CDR2 is FQNNGV. The junction had 3 bases not matched to a gene; V was cut back by 4 bases and J by 0 bases. The CDR3 extends over 15 amino acids. The CDR3 nucleotides are TGTGCCAGCAGCTACCAGCGGGGCTCCTACAATGAGCAGTTCTTC. It yields the protein CASSYQRGSYNEQFF.

The chain couples TRBV3-1 to TRBJ1-6; 8 bases map to TRBD1. V lost 0 bases to trimming and J lost 9 bases; unmatched junction nucleotides: 4. The CDR3 loop spans 15 amino acids. Germline CDR1 is LGHDT and CDR2 is YNNKEL (reference sequence). For the CDR3, the DNA is TGTGCCAGCAGCCAAGAAACAGGGGGGAGTTCACCCCTCCACTTT. Translated: CASSQETGGSSPLHF.

This clonotype has ten or more counts. V and J are TRBV7-6 and TRBJ2-3; D not resolved. This CDR3 has 15 residues. V gave up 2 bases and J gave up 0 bases, with 9 bases separating them. CDR1 is SGHVS and CDR2 is FNYEAQ in the germline V gene. DNA for the CDR3: TGTGCCAGCAGCTTAACCGGCTCTAGCACAGATACGCAGTATTTT. This translates into CASSLTGSSTDTQYF.

This clonotype was seen many times. The chain uses TRBV6-2 or TRBV6-3 and TRBJ2-1; D ambiguous. Germline CDR1 MNHEY, CDR2 SVGEGT. The length of the CDR3 is 12 residues. Trimming left V 2 bases short and J 6 bases short, with 5 bases between. The CDR3 is CASSYPPNEQFF. The CDR3, as DNA: TGTGCCAGCAGTTACCCTCCCAATGAGCAGTTCTTC.

The V gene is TRBV29-1, the J gene TRBJ2-5, with D unclear. Trimming pared 6 bases from V and 2 bases from J, leaving 13 bases between. The germline V gene has CDR1 SQVTM and CDR2 ANQGSEA. This CDR3 has 13 residues. This chain's CDR3 is CSVPGRIQETQYF. As DNA, the CDR3 is TGCAGCGTGCCTGGTCGGATTCAAGAGACCCAGTACTTC.

This clonotype was seen repeatedly, ten times or more. V is TRBV4-1 and J is TRBJ1-1; D uncertain. V was clipped by 4 bases and J by 3 bases, with 15 bases between them. Germline V gene data show CDR1 as MGHRA and CDR2 as YSYEKL. The CDR3 runs 15 residues. The DNA of the CDR3 is TGCGCCAGCAGCCGCACGCCGACTCCGGACACTGAAGCTTTCTTT. It encodes CASSRTPTPDTEAFF.

The rearrangement uses TRBV10-3 and TRBJ2-7, with D perhaps matching TRBD1 (6 bases). The CDR3 totals 15 residues. Germline V gene data show CDR1 as ENHRY and CDR2 as SYGVKD. V was clipped by 3 bases and J by 1 base, with 13 bases between them. The CDR3 DNA reads as TGTGCCATCAGTGATCCAGGGGCAGGATCCTACGAGCAGTACGTC. This translates into CAISDPGAGSYEQYV.

This clonotype was counted ten times or more. This chain connects TRBV4-2 to TRBJ1-1; D unclear. V lost 1 base and J lost 5, with 8 bases in between. Per the germline V gene, CDR1 is LGHNA and CDR2 is YNFKEQ. There are 13 residues in the CDR3. The CDR3 DNA reads as TGTGCCAGCAGCCAAGTACGGACTACTGAAGCTTTCTTT. Translation gives CASSQVRTTEAFF.

The genes are TRBV6-2 or TRBV6-3 and TRBJ2-3; possible D gene TRBD1, 6 bases. Deletions cut 4 bases from V and 3 bases from J, with 14 bases between. CDR3 length: 15 amino acids. Germline CDR1 MNHEY, CDR2 SVGEGT. CDR3 nucleotides: TGTGCCAGCAGTTTCCTAACAGGGTCAACAGATACGCAGTATTTT. Amino acids: CASSFLTGSTDTQYF.

V gene TRBV7-6 combines with J gene TRBJ2-7, with D possibly being TRBD1 or TRBD2 (5 bases each). The V gene's germline CDR1 is SGHVS and CDR2 FNYEAQ. The CDR3 loop spans 13 amino acids. V lost 5 bases to trimming and J lost 7 bases, with 15 bases between them. The CDR3 DNA sequence: TGTGCCAGCAGCGAGGTGGGGGTGTGGGAGCAGTACTTC. This sequence encodes CASSEVGVWEQYF.

This clonotype has just a few counts. The chain links TRBV9 to TRBJ1-2; 10 bases match TRBD1. V lost 4 bases and J lost 8; bases outside the gene matches: 17. Per the germline V gene, CDR1 is SGDLS and CDR2 is YYNGEE. This CDR3 region has 17 residues. The CDR3 loop reads CASSKGLPGQGLEGYTF. As DNA, the CDR3 is TGTGCCAGCAGCAAAGGACTACCGGGACAGGGGTTAGAGGGCTACACCTTC.

A few counts support this clonotype. In DNA, the CDR3 is TGTGCCATCAATGAACTGCCGGGACAGGGGACCTACGAGCAGTACTTC. Translated: CAINELPGQGTYEQYF. The chain recombines TRBV10-3 with TRBJ2-7, with 10 bases identical to TRBD1. The CDR3 spans 16 residues. V was pared by 7 bases and J by 2 bases, with 11 bases of the junction left unmatched. Germline assignment: CDR1 ENHRY and CDR2 SYGVKD.

This clonotype was seen ten or more times. This sequence joins TRBV14 and TRBJ2-1; perhaps TRBD2 as D (6 bases). CDR3 length equals 13 residues. V lost 9 bases, J lost 4 bases, and 13 bases lay in between. From germline, CDR1 is SGHDN and CDR2 FVKESK. CDR3: CASNTAGYNEQFF. The CDR3 DNA reads TGTGCCAGTAACACGGCGGGGTACAATGAGCAGTTCTTC.

This clonotype was seen repeatedly, ten times or more. This chain connects TRBV4-1 to TRBJ2-1; weak D call: TRBD2 (6 bases). The CDR3 length is 15 residues. V lost 3 bases, J lost 8 bases, and 17 bases lay in between. CDR1 MGHRA and CDR2 YSYEKL come from the germline V gene. CDR3 region: CASSQAGLGTHEQFF. The CDR3 DNA is TGCGCCAGCAGCCAGGCGGGACTGGGTACGCATGAGCAGTTCTTC.

This clonotype was detected ten times or more. The chain combines TRBV12-3 or TRBV12-4 with TRBJ2-3; no clear D gene. The CDR3 sequence is 13 residues long. V was cut by 6 bases and J by 4 bases, with 11 bases left in between. The CDR3, as DNA: TGTGCCAGCAGCTCTTCCCCCCCAGATACGCAGTATTTT. It is translated as CASSSSPPDTQYF.